The 11 T cell receptor beta chains below were found in one sample sequenced in a study of blood T cell repertoires in COVID-19. Clones were sequenced by immunoSEQ multiplex PCR, and TCRdb holds only the in-frame ones, with some missing. The repertoire holds hundreds of thousands of clones, with around nine tenths as singletons. The sequencing input was PBMCs or T cells enriched from blood (not recorded which). These receptors were obtained from a young woman who had recovered from COVID-19.

This clone was seen a handful of times. The genes are TRBV2 and TRBJ2-7; the match to TRBD2 covers 8 bases. Looked up from germline, CDR1 is SNHLY and CDR2 is FYNNEI. V shed 5 bases, J shed 3 bases, and the junction held 6 bases outside the gene matches. The CDR3 covers 14 residues. CDR3 residues: CASSKGLGFYEQYF. CDR3 nucleotides: TGTGCCAGCAGTAAGGGACTAGGGTTCTACGAGCAGTACTTC.

This chain links TRBV6-4 with TRBJ2-3; 10 nucleotides agree with TRBD2. The CDR3 runs 16 residues. Germline CDR1 is MRHNA and CDR2 is SNTAGT. V trimming: 4 bases; J trimming: 4 bases; junction bases outside the gene matches: 8. The CDR3 here is CASSVCLAGVPDTQYF. As DNA, the CDR3 is TGTGCCAGCAGTGTGTGCCTAGCGGGAGTCCCAGATACGCAGTATTTT.

The rearrangement uses TRBV5-3 and TRBJ1-2, with 10 bases aligning to TRBD1. TRBV5-3 is flagged as an ORF with uncertain function. The CDR3 spans 15 residues. The J segment lost 1 base and the V segment lost 9 bases, leaving 9 bases of the junction unmatched. CDR3 in DNA: TGTGCCATTCCCGATGGGACAGGGGATAACTATGGCTACACCTTC. The encoded protein is CAIPDGTGDNYGYTF.

The chain combines TRBV29-1 with TRBJ1-1; D is unresolved. V was pared by 3 bases and J by 8 bases, with 10 bases between. CDR3 length: 11 residues. From germline, CDR1 is SQVTM and CDR2 ANQGSEA. In nucleotides, the CDR3 is TGCAGCGTTGAGGCAGAACCGGAAGCTTTCTTT. It yields the protein CSVEAEPEAFF.

The chain has TRBV10-3 and TRBJ1-1, with TRBD1 matching over 9 bases. J lost 1 base, V lost 7 bases, and 4 bases had no gene match. The CDR3 is 14 residues long. CDR1 and CDR2 from the germline V gene are ENHRY and SYGVKD. CDR3: CAITTDRGNTEAFF. The CDR3 region has the DNA TGTGCCATCACTACGGACAGGGGGAACACTGAAGCTTTCTTT.

The J gene is TRBJ1-4, the V gene TRBV9; D perhaps matches TRBD1 (6 bases). The CDR3 has 17 amino acids. Germline lookup yields CDR1 SGDLS and CDR2 YYNGEE. Trimming shortened V by 2 bases and J by 7 bases, and 21 bases separated the two germline ends. The CDR3 sequence is CASSVRATGGLAEKLFF. As DNA, the CDR3 is TGTGCCAGCAGCGTGAGGGCGACAGGTGGTCTGGCTGAAAAACTGTTTTTT.

V and J are TRBV3-1 (or the pseudogene TRBV3-2) and TRBJ2-1, with 7 bases that match TRBD1. J gave up 3 bases and V 4 bases, and 9 bases lay outside the gene matches. This CDR3 is built from 16 residues. Germline CDR1 and CDR2: LGHDT and YNNKEL (reference sequence). CDR3 DNA sequence: TGTGCCAGCAGCCCGTTAGGGGGCGAAATCTACAATGAGCAGTTCTTC. Amino acids: CASSPLGGEIYNEQFF.

The chain couples TRBV5-6 to TRBJ1-2, with TRBD1 identical over 9 bases. V shed 0 bases, J shed 11 bases, and the junction held 11 bases outside the gene matches. This CDR3 has 15 amino acids. Germline-derived CDR1 and CDR2 are SGHDT and YYEEEE. The DNA for the CDR3 is TGTGCCAGCAGCTTGGGGGAGGGACAGGGCTCCCATTACACCTTC. This encodes CASSLGEGQGSHYTF.

The chain couples TRBV5-4 to TRBJ2-1; 8 nucleotides agree with TRBD2. V lost 4 bases and J lost 9; bases outside the gene matches: 15. This CDR3 has 16 residues. Germline CDR1 reads SGHNT; CDR2 reads YYREEE (reference sequence). CDR3 coding DNA: TGTGCCAGCAGCATGCGCAAAAGCGGGAGAGGCAGTGAGCAGTTCTTC. Encoded protein: CASSMRKSGRGSEQFF.

The chain recombines TRBV12-3 or TRBV12-4 with TRBJ1-6; D ambiguous. Deletions cut 4 bases from V and 8 bases from J, with 6 bases between. The CDR3 spans 12 residues. Here the CDR3 reads CASSYTDSPLHF. The CDR3, as DNA: TGTGCCAGCAGTTACACAGATTCACCCCTCCACTTT.

This chain connects TRBV30 to TRBJ2-3, with 9 nucleotides matching TRBD2. V shed 5 bases, J shed 2 bases, and the junction held 11 bases outside the gene matches. This CDR3 is built from 16 residues. From germline, CDR1 is GTSNPN and CDR2 SVGIG (reference sequence). The CDR3 bases are TGTGCCTGGGCCCCCGGGACTAGCAGCTACACAGATACGCAGTATTTT. Translation: CAWAPGTSSYTDTQYF.